Listed here are 15 T cell receptor beta chains from one sample, sequenced in a study of blood T cell repertoires in COVID-19. The assay was immunoSEQ multiplex PCR, and TCRdb's table has in-frame clones only and misses some. The table lists roughly 90,000 clones, around 85% of them singletons. Sequencing used peripheral blood. These receptors were obtained from an elderly man with acute or convalescent COVID-19.

DNA of the CDR3: TGTGCCAGCAGCCAAGATTGGCTAGCGGGAGCACGGTGGGAGCAGTACTTC. Its translation: CASSQDWLAGARWEQYF. The chain has TRBV3-1 (or the pseudogene TRBV3-2) and TRBJ2-7; the match to TRBD2 covers 10 bases. Germline V gene sequence: CDR1 LGHDT, CDR2 YNNKEL (reference sequence). Trimming at V came to 0 bases and at J to 7 bases, leaving 12 bases not matched to a gene. This CDR3 contains 17 residues.

The chain has TRBV3-1 (or the pseudogene TRBV3-2) and TRBJ2-3; 16 nucleotides align to TRBD2. This CDR3 comprises 19 residues. CDR1 is LGHDT, CDR2 YNNKEL, per germline (reference sequence). V shed 2 bases, J shed 1 base, and the junction held 6 bases outside the gene matches. The CDR3: CASSQRGLAGGAGTDTQYF. In DNA form, the CDR3 reads TGTGCCAGCAGCCAAAGGGGACTAGCGGGAGGGGCGGGCACAGATACGCAGTATTTT.

This sequence joins TRBV6-5 and TRBJ2-7, with D maybe TRBD1 (5 bases). V shed 3 bases and J shed 1 base, with 10 bases lying between them. The CDR3 is 14 residues long. Germline lookup yields CDR1 MNHEY and CDR2 SVGAGI. CDR3 in amino acids: CASSYMQGSYEQYF. CDR3 sequence (DNA): TGTGCCAGCAGTTATATGCAGGGATCCTACGAGCAGTACTTC.

The J gene is TRBJ2-2, the V gene TRBV27; TRBD1 matches 7 bases. V lost 8 bases, J lost 1 base, and 4 bases stayed unmatched. CDR1 and CDR2 (germline): MNHEY, SMNVEV (reference sequence). The length of the CDR3 is 14 residues. Written as DNA, the CDR3 is TGTGCCAGCTCGGGACAGATGAACACCGGGGAGCTGTTTTTT. Translated: CASSGQMNTGELFF.

The chain uses TRBV9 and TRBJ2-5; a weak D match, TRBD2 (5 bases). The CDR3 runs 15 residues. Trimming took 1 base from V and 1 from J, leaving 11 bases between them. Germline lookup yields CDR1 SGDLS and CDR2 YYNGEE. The CDR3 region is CASSVLSGAQETQYF. The DNA for the CDR3 is TGTGCCAGCAGCGTACTAAGCGGAGCCCAAGAGACCCAGTACTTC.

The V call is TRBV24-1, the J call TRBJ1-4, with 7 bases identical to TRBD1. CDR1 KGHDR and CDR2 SFDVKD come from the germline V gene. V shed 4 bases and J 4 bases; nucleotides not matched to a gene: 5. This CDR3 spans 15 amino acids. This CDR3 reads CATSEGTAINEKLFF. The DNA for the CDR3 is TGTGCCACCAGTGAAGGGACAGCGATTAATGAAAAACTGTTTTTT.

This rearrangement joins TRBV11-3 to TRBJ2-3, with 7 bases fitting TRBD1. CDR1 is SGHNT and CDR2 is YENEEA in the germline V gene. The CDR3 is 14 residues long. Trimming took 2 bases from V and 4 from J; bases not matched to a gene: 3. CDR3: CASSLQGEADTQYF. The CDR3 bases are TGTGCCAGCAGCTTACAGGGGGAAGCAGATACGCAGTATTTT.

J is TRBJ1-1 and V is TRBV28; D remains unclear. Germline V gives CDR1 MDHEN, CDR2 SYDVKM. Trimming shortened V by 5 bases and J by 5 bases, and 12 bases separated the two germline ends. This CDR3 has 13 amino acids. The CDR3 sequence is CASSPSSRTEAFF. CDR3 coding DNA: TGTGCCAGCAGTCCGAGTTCACGGACTGAAGCTTTCTTT.

J is TRBJ2-2 and V is TRBV6-2 or TRBV6-3; 7 bases are a match to TRBD2. The germline V gene has CDR1 MNHEY and CDR2 SVGEGT. The CDR3 spans 20 residues. V gave up 4 bases and J gave up 2 bases; unmatched junction bases: 19. The CDR3 nucleotides are TGTGCCAGCAGTTCCTACGTAAGACTAGCCAGAGTCCCCAACACCGGGGAGCTGTTTTTT. It codes for CASSSYVRLARVPNTGELFF.

The V and J genes are TRBV15 and TRBJ1-2; 7 bases line up with TRBD1. The CDR3 has 15 residues. With V trimmed by 5 bases and J by 4 bases, 10 bases remained unmatched. Germline V gene data show CDR1 as LNHNV and CDR2 as YYDKDF (reference sequence). The CDR3 DNA sequence: TGTGCCACCAGCGGTGCTCGACAGGGATCCTATGGCTACACCTTC. Its translation: CATSGARQGSYGYTF.

The table lists this clone with a few counts. The rearrangement uses TRBV27 and TRBJ2-7; a possible D gene is TRBD1 (7 bases). V was pared by 10 bases and J by 2 bases, with 18 bases between. The CDR3 spans 14 residues. Germline V gene sequence: CDR1 MNHEY, CDR2 SMNVEV (reference sequence). The CDR3 nucleotides are TGTGCCACCTGTCCCAGGGGGGTCGCCTACGAGCAGTACTTC. Amino acid sequence: CATCPRGVAYEQYF.

The genes are TRBV12-5 and TRBJ2-6; 9 bases are a match to TRBD1. CDR3 length: 18 amino acids. Germline V gene data show CDR1 as LGHNT and CDR2 as FRNRAP. V lost 0 bases, J lost 0 bases, and 3 bases stayed unmatched. CDR3 residues: CASGLVTGGGSGANVLTF. For the CDR3, the DNA is TGTGCTAGTGGTTTGGTTACAGGGGGCGGCTCTGGGGCCAACGTCCTGACTTTC.

This chain joins TRBV2 and TRBJ2-3; 13 positions agree with TRBD2. CDR1 is SNHLY, CDR2 FYNNEI, per germline. The V segment lost 6 bases and the J segment 3 bases; nucleotides outside the gene matches: 9. This CDR3 contains 17 residues. CDR3 region: CASRRRLAGGVTDTQYF. CDR3 sequence (DNA): TGTGCCAGCAGGCGGAGACTAGCGGGAGGAGTGACAGATACGCAGTATTTT.

The rearrangement uses TRBV6-5 and TRBJ1-2, with TRBD1 matching 7 bases. CDR3 length: 13 amino acids. Per germline, CDR1 MNHEY and CDR2 SVGAGI. V trimming: 6 bases; J trimming: 4 bases; junction bases outside the gene matches: 5. The CDR3 sequence is CASRQGRGYGYTF. CDR3 DNA sequence: TGTGCCAGCAGACAGGGGCGAGGCTATGGCTACACCTTC.

This chain connects TRBV7-9 to TRBJ2-5; D gene ambiguous. Germline CDR1 is SEHNR and CDR2 is FQNEAQ (reference sequence). Trimming took 0 bases from V and 3 from J, leaving 11 bases between them. The CDR3 runs to 15 residues. Written as DNA, the CDR3 is TGTGCCAGCAGCTTAGCAAATACAGCAAAAGAGACCCAGTACTTC. Its protein is CASSLANTAKETQYF. The full variable domain, with the rest looked up from reference TRBV7-9 and TRBJ2-5, is DTGVSQNPRHKITKRGQNVTFRCDPISEHNRLYWYRQTLGQGPEFLTYFQNEAQLEKSRLLSDRFSAERPKGSFSTLEIQRTEQGDSAMYLCASSLANTAKETQYFGPGTRLLVL.